This T cell receptor beta chain is from a study of blood T cell repertoires in COVID-19. CDR3 length: 13 residues. V lost 6 bases and J 4 bases, leaving 12 bases between the germline ends. Germline V gene sequence: CDR1 SGHNT, CDR2 YYREEE (reference sequence). This clone was counted once. Original data processing: Reference gene primer amplification gave estimated nucleated cell counts. The data were produced by immunoSEQ multiplex PCR, yet TCRdb's version contains in-frame clones alone and is incomplete. V and J calls and clone size come straight from that table; D and trimming were deduced from the DNA. There are over 65,000 clones in the sample; 87% occur only once, and over 0.95% lies in the top ten.

The TCR originated in a human donor in a cohort sampled during active COVID-19. The sample was peripheral blood. This chain uses TRBV5-4 with TRBJ2-3; no clear D. The CDR3 DNA follows: TGTGCCAGCACCTTCGAAGAGGCAGATACGCAGTATTTT. It yields the protein CASTFEEADTQYF.